This entry lists 29 T cell receptor beta chains sequenced from one sample in a study of T cells in tuberculosis. Data came from immunoSEQ multiplex PCR; TCRdb stores just in-frame clones and leaves some out. The profile shows around 45,000 clones, approximately 94% of them singletons. Sample: PBMCs. Receptors were obtained from a donor aged 10-35 years with latent tuberculosis or without tuberculosis infection. Some clones in this sample may be carry-over from other donors' samples.

V usage is TRBV7-7 and J usage is TRBJ2-5; no definite D call. V lost 5 bases, J lost 5 bases, and 12 bases lay in between. The CDR3 loop spans 13 amino acids. The germline CDR1 and CDR2 sequences are SSHAT and FNYEAQ (reference sequence). The CDR3 region is CASSPRFGETQYF. The DNA of the CDR3 is TGTGCCAGCAGCCCACGGTTCGGGGAGACCCAGTACTTC.

A single count supports this clone. The chain uses TRBV19 and TRBJ2-2; 12 bases align to TRBD1. Germline CDR1 is LNHDA and CDR2 is SQIVND (reference sequence). CDR3 size: 16 residues. Trimming removed 1 base from V and 7 bases from J; junction bases left unmatched: 4. The CDR3 loop is CASSIGGQGAYGELFF. The CDR3 nucleotides read TGTGCCAGTAGTATAGGGGGACAGGGGGCGTACGGGGAGCTGTTTTTT.

This clone was counted a few times. This chain joins TRBV7-2 and TRBJ2-7; 13 bases fit TRBD2. V lost 0 bases to trimming and J lost 5 bases; unmatched junction nucleotides: 7. The CDR3 loop spans 17 amino acids. From germline, CDR1 is SGHTA and CDR2 FQGNSA. CDR3 sequence: CASSLAPLAGGEDEQYF. The DNA for the CDR3 is TGTGCCAGCAGCTTAGCCCCACTAGCGGGAGGGGAGGACGAGCAGTACTTC.

The rearrangement uses TRBV2 and TRBJ2-3, with 12 bases lining up with TRBD2. Trimming removed 4 bases from V and 6 bases from J; junction bases left unmatched: 8. CDR3 length: 16 residues. Germline V gene data show CDR1 as SNHLY and CDR2 as FYNNEI. The chain's CDR3 is CASSAGLAGISDTQYF. The CDR3 region has the DNA TGTGCCAGCAGTGCTGGACTAGCGGGAATAAGCGATACGCAGTATTTT.

The chain links TRBV2 to TRBJ2-1, with a weak D call TRBD2 (5 bases). Germline-derived CDR1 and CDR2 are SNHLY and FYNNEI. Trimming cost V 7 bases and J 4 bases, with 11 bases left between them. The CDR3 has 13 amino acids. The CDR3 region is CASNQRNYNEQFF. Written as DNA, the CDR3 is TGTGCCAGCAATCAGCGGAATTACAATGAGCAGTTCTTC. Full variable domain (outside the CDR3, taken from reference TRBV2 and TRBJ2-1): EPEVTQTPSHQVTQMGQEVILRCVPISNHLYFYWYRQILGQKVEFLVSFYNNEISEKSEIFDDQFSVERPDGSNFTLKIRSTKLEDSAMYFCASNQRNYNEQFFGPGTRLTVL.

The rearrangement links TRBV27 to TRBJ2-1, with D possibly TRBD2 on 5 matching bases. The germline V gene encodes CDR1 MNHEY and CDR2 SMNVEV (reference sequence). The CDR3 has 17 amino acids. V gave up 5 bases and J gave up 8 bases, with 25 bases separating them. CDR3 nucleotide sequence: TGTGCCAGCAGTCCCCGGGATCCGAGAGACCCGCGGGATGAGCAGTTCTTC. Its protein product is CASSPRDPRDPRDEQFF.

The chain combines TRBV5-1 with TRBJ2-5, with a weak D call TRBD2 (6 bases). Germline lookup yields CDR1 SGHRS and CDR2 YFSETQ. V shed 1 base and J shed 3 bases, with 16 bases lying between them. CDR3 length: 16 amino acids. The CDR3 nucleotides are TGCGCCAGCAGCTTGTCGGTGGGAGGAGTGGAAGAGACCCAGTACTTC. Translating it yields CASSLSVGGVEETQYF. Full variable domain (missing parts from reference TRBV5-1 and TRBJ2-5): KAGVTQTPRYLIKTRGQQVTLSCSPISGHRSVSWYQQTPGQGLQFLFEYFSETQRNKGNFPGRFSGRQFSNSRSEMNVSTLELGDSALYLCASSLSVGGVEETQYFGPGTRLLVL.

This clone occurred once. The chain is built from TRBV2 and TRBJ2-7; 11 bases match TRBD1. The V and J ends lost 7 bases and 5 bases, in that order; junction bases with no gene match: 4. Germline CDR1 is SNHLY and CDR2 is FYNNEI. This CDR3 comprises 13 residues. Written as DNA, the CDR3 is TGTGCCAGCACCGGGACAGGGGGACACGAGCAGTACTTC. As protein: CASTGTGGHEQYF.

The count of this clone is one. The chain uses TRBV2 and TRBJ2-1, with 11 positions matching TRBD2. CDR1 is SNHLY and CDR2 is FYNNEI in the germline V gene. The junction had 9 bases not matched to a gene; V was cut back by 2 bases and J by 6 bases. CDR3 length equals 17 residues. CDR3 DNA sequence: TGTGCCAGCAGTGAAAGCACTAGCGGGAGTTGGGGCAATGAGCAGTTCTTC. Protein product: CASSESTSGSWGNEQFF.

The chain carries TRBV5-1 and TRBJ2-5; 8 nucleotides align to TRBD2. In germline, CDR1 is SGHRS, CDR2 YFSETQ. V trimming: 2 bases; J trimming: 5 bases; junction bases outside the gene matches: 17. This CDR3 is 18 amino acids long. Here the CDR3 DNA reads TGCGCCAGCAGCTTAGGATTCGGGGGGGATGCCAAGTCCGAGACCCAGTACTTC. Encoded protein: CASSLGFGGDAKSETQYF.

This chain joins TRBV4-3 and TRBJ2-2; weak D call: TRBD2 (7 bases). Trimming removed 6 bases from V and 2 bases from J, with 13 bases in between. CDR1 and CDR2 from the germline V gene are LGHNA and YSLEER. The CDR3 loop spans 15 amino acids. CDR3 sequence (DNA): TGCGCCAGCAGTCGCGGGGGCAGAAACACCGGGGAGCTGTTTTTT. This codes for CASSRGGRNTGELFF.

The V call is TRBV10-1, the J call TRBJ2-1; TRBD2 agrees at 14 bases. This CDR3 comprises 18 residues. V shed 4 bases and J 2 bases; nucleotides not matched to a gene: 7. Germline-derived CDR1 and CDR2 are WNHNN and SYGVQD (reference sequence). This CDR3 reads CASSGGLAGESPYNEQFF. The CDR3 DNA reads as TGCGCCAGCAGTGGGGGACTAGCGGGAGAGAGTCCCTACAATGAGCAGTTCTTC.

V is TRBV30 and J is TRBJ2-7; D ambiguous. Trimming shortened V by 0 bases and J by 4 bases, and 7 bases separated the two germline ends. The CDR3 contains 12 residues. The germline CDR1 and CDR2 sequences are GTSNPN and SVGIG (reference sequence). In nucleotides, the CDR3 is TGTGCCTGGAGTGTACAGTTATACGAGCAGTACTTC. Encoded protein: CAWSVQLYEQYF.

This clone was seen only once. The chain joins TRBV7-9 to TRBJ1-2; a possible D gene is TRBD1 (5 bases). Germline CDR1 and CDR2: SEHNR and FQNEAQ (reference sequence). Deletions cut 5 bases from V and 3 bases from J, with 16 bases between. The CDR3 contains 15 residues. The CDR3 sequence is CASSPRGVGDYGYTF. The CDR3 DNA sequence: TGTGCCAGCAGCCCCCGGGGGGTCGGGGACTATGGCTACACCTTC.

The chain links TRBV7-9 to TRBJ2-1; TRBD2 agrees at 10 bases. This CDR3 is built from 15 residues. Losses at the gene ends were 4 bases for V and 10 bases for J; bases not matched to a gene: 10. Germline-derived CDR1 and CDR2 are SEHNR and FQNEAQ (reference sequence). CDR3 region: CASSSGLAAMEEQFF. The CDR3 nucleotides are TGTGCCAGCAGCTCAGGACTAGCGGCCATGGAGGAGCAGTTCTTC.

CDR3 protein: CASSLNRVEQYF. CDR3 DNA: TGTGCCAGCAGCCTCAACCGGGTCGAGCAGTACTTC. This chain uses TRBV7-9 with TRBJ2-7; D call uncertain. Germline V lookup: CDR1 SEHNR, CDR2 FQNEAQ (reference sequence). Trimming took off 5 bases at V and 6 bases at J, with 11 bases between the two ends. This CDR3 has 12 amino acids.

This clone showed up just a few times. Compared with germline, one end of the junction differs, possibly owing to a read error. The chain has TRBV28 and TRBJ2-7; 8 bases fit TRBD2. CDR3 length: 16 amino acids. The germline gives CDR1 MDHEN, CDR2 SYDVKM. The CDR3 nucleotides are TGTGCCAGCACTCAAACCGCCGGGACTAGAGGATCTTACGCGGGCTTC. It yields the protein CASTQTAGTRGSYAGF.

The chain carries TRBV27 and TRBJ2-5; tentatively, D is TRBD2 (5 bases). Germline CDR1 is MNHEY and CDR2 is SMNVEV (reference sequence). The CDR3 extends over 15 amino acids. The V and J ends lost 2 bases and 5 bases respectively, with 15 bases between them. The CDR3 loop is CASSLVGRREETQYF. The DNA of the CDR3 is TGTGCCAGCAGTTTAGTGGGCCGAAGGGAGGAGACCCAGTACTTC.

J is TRBJ1-5 and V is TRBV9; D call uncertain. CDR1 and CDR2 from the germline V gene are SGDLS and YYNGEE. CDR3 length equals 15 residues. V was clipped by 4 bases and J by 3 bases, with 14 bases between them. CDR3 residues: CASSPSGLFNQPQHF. The CDR3 region has the DNA TGTGCCAGCAGCCCATCAGGCCTATTCAATCAGCCCCAGCATTTT.

The chain is built from TRBV2 and TRBJ2-5; D not resolved. This CDR3 contains 14 residues. With 3 bases removed from V and 7 bases from J, the gap between germline ends came to 15 bases. Germline-derived CDR1 and CDR2 are SNHLY and FYNNEI. The CDR3 sequence: CASSEGQVLWTQYF. In DNA, the CDR3 is TGTGCCAGCAGTGAGGGCCAGGTATTATGGACCCAGTACTTC.

The chain carries TRBV7-9 and TRBJ2-2; 7 bases match TRBD1. This CDR3 has 15 amino acids. The germline V gene encodes CDR1 SEHNR and CDR2 FQNEAQ (reference sequence). Trimming at V came to 1 base and at J to 5 bases, leaving 4 bases not matched to a gene. The CDR3, as DNA: TGTGCCAGCAGCTTAGTGACAGGGCGAACCGGGGAGCTGTTTTTT. Translation: CASSLVTGRTGELFF.

The chain recombines TRBV7-9 with TRBJ2-2; 8 nucleotides align to TRBD1. This CDR3 comprises 15 residues. The V and J ends lost 5 bases and 5 bases, in that order; junction bases with no gene match: 7. CDR1 is SEHNR, CDR2 FQNEAQ, per germline (reference sequence). CDR3 DNA: TGTGCCAGCAGCGGACAGGGAATTGGGACCGGGGAGCTGTTTTTT. It encodes CASSGQGIGTGELFF.

The chain has TRBV7-9 and TRBJ2-2; 11 bases fit TRBD2. Germline CDR1 reads SEHNR; CDR2 reads FQNEAQ (reference sequence). CDR3 length equals 16 residues. The V segment lost 6 bases and the J segment 4 bases; nucleotides outside the gene matches: 7. CDR3 DNA: TGTGCCAGCAGACCTACTAGCGGGAGATTCACCGGGGAGCTGTTTTTT. It yields the protein CASRPTSGRFTGELFF.

The genes are TRBV28 and TRBJ2-3, with TRBD2 matching 10 bases. CDR3 size: 16 residues. V was clipped by 6 bases and J by 6 bases; unmatched bases: 12. CDR1 is MDHEN and CDR2 is SYDVKM in the germline V gene. The CDR3 DNA follows: TGTGCCAGCAGGCCAAATGGACTAGCGGACGCGGATACGCAGTATTTT. Encoded protein: CASRPNGLADADTQYF.

This chain joins TRBV7-2 and TRBJ2-3, with D perhaps matching TRBD2 (5 bases). CDR3 length: 16 residues. Germline CDR1 reads SGHTA; CDR2 reads FQGNSA. Deletions cut 2 bases from V and 5 bases from J, with 17 bases between. CDR3 region: CASSLSVGGREDTQYF. As DNA, the CDR3 is TGTGCCAGCAGCTTATCGGTCGGAGGAAGGGAAGATACGCAGTATTTT.

This clone occurred once. This chain connects TRBV4-1 to TRBJ1-5; D is unresolved. CDR1 and CDR2 (germline): MGHRA, YSYEKL. The CDR3 runs 16 residues. With 5 bases removed from V and 3 bases from J, the gap between germline ends came to 17 bases. CDR3 coding DNA: TGCGCCAGCAGCACTACCCCTCAGCCAAACAATCAGCCCCAGCATTTT. As protein: CASSTTPQPNNQPQHF.

This chain connects TRBV29-1 to TRBJ2-7; possibly TRBD2 for D (6 bases). Germline CDR1 reads SQVTM; CDR2 reads ANQGSEA. The CDR3 extends over 13 amino acids. V dropped 3 bases and J dropped 6 bases, with 15 bases sitting between them. Here the CDR3 reads CSVDFQTRGEQYF. The CDR3 DNA follows: TGCAGCGTTGACTTCCAGACTAGAGGCGAGCAGTACTTC.

The chain employs TRBV11-2 and TRBJ2-1, with a possible D match to TRBD2 (6 bases). Trimming took off 3 bases at V and 6 bases at J, with 18 bases between the two ends. The CDR3 contains 16 residues. Germline CDR1 SGHAT, CDR2 FQNNGV. The CDR3 reads CASSFTPSVLLNEQFF. The CDR3 DNA reads as TGTGCCAGCAGCTTTACCCCTAGCGTTTTACTCAATGAGCAGTTCTTC.

The chain joins TRBV11-3 to TRBJ2-1; D possibly corresponds to TRBD2 (6 bases). Trimming removed 1 base at V and 9 bases at J, with 13 bases between. The CDR3 totals 14 residues. Looked up from germline, CDR1 is SGHNT and CDR2 is YENEEA. CDR3 sequence reads: CASSLGREIGEQFF. In DNA, the CDR3 is TGTGCCAGCAGCTTAGGTCGGGAGATTGGTGAGCAGTTCTTC.